This T cell receptor beta chain was documented in a study of OX40 agonist ivuxolimab in advanced cancers. Study background: Patients were infused with ivuxolimab every 2 weeks at 0.01 to 10 mg/kg. Treatment received earlier with anti-PD-1, anti-PD-L1 or anti-CTLA-4 agents was allowed, and around 36% had some.

Study-level results: Circulating CD4+ and CD8+ T cells showed clonal expansion by week 6 at 0.1 to 3.0 mg/kg.

A remark on this clone: As yet, its antigen is unknown.

Patients with a history of autoimmune disease or on systemic immunosuppression were excluded. This table comes from immunoSEQ multiplex PCR, and its TCRdb copy is limited to in-frame clones, with some not included. The sample contains about 87,000 clones, approximately 87% of which appear only once. The CDR3 has 15 amino acids. CDR1 is SEHNR and CDR2 is FQNEAQ in the germline V gene (reference sequence). The V and J ends lost 5 bases and 4 bases, in that order; junction bases with no gene match: 5. The rearrangement joins TRBV7-9 to TRBJ2-6; the match to TRBD1 covers 7 bases. This specimen consisted of CD4+ or CD8+ T cells sorted from blood, obtained in a trial of the OX40 agonist ivuxolimab. The sequence came from an adult with an advanced solid tumor such as melanoma, head and neck, liver or kidney cancer. The CDR3 sequence is CASSRTGVGANVLTF. The DNA for the CDR3 is TGTGCCAGCAGCCGCACAGGGGTCGGGGCCAACGTCCTGACTTTC.